One sample yielded the 14 T cell receptor beta chains listed below, sequenced in a study of CD8+CD57+ T cells in acquired aplastic anemia. Genomic DNA was employed as the template in profiling TCR beta VDJ and CDR3. From the reads, TCRdb called clonotypes with MiXCR, one entry per CDR3 protein. The sample lists more than 250,000 distinct CDR3 sequences, 70% to 85% occurring once. All sequencing subjects had displayed CD8+CD57+ cell expansion on flow cytometry. The sequenced sample was sorted CD4+, CD8+, or CD8+CD57+ T cells (not recorded which) from PBMCs. These receptors were obtained from a human donor with aplastic anemia.

This clonotype has just one count. Germline and junction disagree at one end, which may indicate a read error. The J gene is TRBJ2-3, the V gene TRBV9; 10 positions agree with TRBD2. Germline V gene lookup returns CDR1 SGDLS and CDR2 YYNGEE. CDR3 size: 14 residues. The CDR3 DNA follows: TGTGCCAGCAGCGTAGGTAGTAGCGGGGGGAATGAGCATTTT. Translating it yields CASSVGSSGGNEHF.

This sequence joins TRBV5-1 and TRBJ1-1; no clear D. The CDR3 contains 15 residues. Trimming cost V 0 bases and J 4 bases, with 13 bases left between them. The germline gives CDR1 SGHRS, CDR2 YFSETQ. The CDR3 bases are TGCGCCAGCAGCTTGGTCCGAGAACACTGCACTGAAGCTTTCTTT. It yields the protein CASSLVREHCTEAFF.

Worth noting for this clonotype: Because it lacks the conserved phenylalanine or tryptophan at the end, this CDR3 is likely a read error. The limits of the CDR3 on the DNA are not certain, so only TCRdb's listed CDR3 is given. The genes are TRBV7-2 and TRBJ1-5; the table assigns TRBD1, which was not confirmed against the DNA. The CDR3 extends over 13 residues, inclusive of both ends. The V gene's germline CDR1 is SGHTA and CDR2 FQGNSA. This chain's CDR3 is CASSHTGGIRHGY.

As to this clonotype: Compared with germline, one end of the junction differs, possibly owing to a read error. The chain has TRBV27 and TRBJ2-1, with TRBD2 matching over 13 bases. From germline, CDR1 is MNHEY and CDR2 SMNVEV (reference sequence). This CDR3 is 14 amino acids long. The CDR3 region has the DNA TGTGCCAGCAGTTTATGGGGACTAGCGGGAAGTCTGTCCTTC. Translating gives CASSLWGLAGSLSF.

The chain employs TRBV7-3 and TRBJ2-3; 7 bases line up with TRBD2. Germline-derived CDR1 and CDR2 are SGHTA and FQGTGA. The CDR3 runs to 14 residues. Losses at the gene ends were 6 bases for V and 6 bases for J; bases not matched to a gene: 9. The CDR3 nucleotides are TGTGCCAGCAGAAGACCGGGAGGCCCCGATACGCAGTATTTT. Amino acid sequence: CASRRPGGPDTQYF.

As regards this clonotype: The CDR3 carries no conserved terminal phenylalanine or tryptophan, so it likely arises from a read error. The chain employs TRBV15 and TRBJ2-1, with D possibly being TRBD2 (6 bases). The CDR3 is 13 residues long. Germline-derived CDR1 and CDR2 are LNHNV and YYDKDF (reference sequence). Trimming took off 5 bases at V and 10 bases at J, with 15 bases between the two ends. CDR3 sequence reads: CATSGRGIPEQFY. In DNA, the CDR3 is TGTGCCACCAGCGGCCGGGGGATCCCCGAGCAGTTCTAC.

Notes on this clonotype: At one of its ends the junction is not consistent with the germline gene, which may arise from a read error. V usage is TRBV7-9 and J usage is TRBJ2-3; no firm D call. Germline V lookup: CDR1 SEHNR, CDR2 FQNEAQ (reference sequence). CDR3 length: 12 residues. In DNA, the CDR3 is TGTGCCAGCAGCTTAGTTCCCGAGGCGCAGTTTTTT. It encodes CASSLVPEAQFF.

The chain is built from TRBV7-2 and TRBJ2-7; D unclear. There are 18 residues in the CDR3. The germline gives CDR1 SGHTA, CDR2 FQGNSA. The V and J ends lost 5 bases and 3 bases respectively, with 26 bases between them. The CDR3 DNA reads TGTGCCAGCAGCCATCAAGGCGCGGAGCAGCAGTACGTCTACGAGCAGTACGTC. Protein sequence: CASSHQGAEQQYVYEQYV.

Concerning this clonotype: At one boundary the junction diverges from the germline segment, which might be a read error. The rearrangement links TRBV11-3 to TRBJ2-5; D uncertain. This CDR3 has 14 residues. Germline V CDR1 and CDR2: SGHNT, YENEEA. The CDR3 DNA reads TGTGCCACCAGCTTTCATCCAGACGAAGAGACCCAGTACTTC. It yields the protein CATSFHPDEETQYF.

V and J are TRBV10-1 and TRBJ2-2; D is possibly TRBD1 (5 bases). The J call may be mistaken, given a closer DNA end match to TRBJ1-1. Per germline, CDR1 WNHNN and CDR2 SYGVQD (reference sequence). The CDR3 is 14 residues long. The CDR3 sequence is CASSHRQRNTEAFF. CDR3 in DNA: TGCGCCAGCAGCCACAGACAGCGGAACACTGAAGCTTTCTTT.

The chain joins TRBV7-3 to TRBJ1-2; perhaps TRBD1 as D (5 bases). V lost 2 bases and J 2 bases, leaving 24 bases between the germline ends. The V gene's germline CDR1 is SGHTA and CDR2 FQGTGA. The CDR3 has 19 residues. The CDR3 DNA is TGTGCCAGCAGCTTAGTCCTCACCGCTACGGGGGGAGTCAACTATGGCTACACCTTC. Its translation is CASSLVLTATGGVNYGYTF.

The V gene is TRBV12-3 or TRBV12-4, the J gene TRBJ1-2, with 8 bases lining up with TRBD1. J gave up 2 bases and V 1 base, and 6 bases lay outside the gene matches. The CDR3 covers 16 residues. The DNA of the CDR3 is TGTGCCAGCAGTTTAGTGCAGGGGGCGAGGAACTATGGCTACACCTTC. Its translation is CASSLVQGARNYGYTF.

The rearrangement uses TRBV9 and TRBJ1-1; D is uncertain. This CDR3 is 15 amino acids long. Trimming left V 4 bases short and J 6 bases short, with 19 bases between. CDR1 SGDLS and CDR2 YYNGEE come from the germline V gene. The CDR3 region has the DNA TGTGCCAGCAGCTTACGTGTGGTAGAGGGAGCTGAAGCTTTCTTT. Translation: CASSLRVVEGAEAFF.

This clonotype was detected only a few times. A much larger clone lies a single base off, so this may be a read error. The chain uses TRBV4-3 and TRBJ2-5; TRBD2 matches 10 bases. The CDR3 consists of 14 residues. CDR1 is LGHNA and CDR2 is YSLEER in the germline V gene. The CDR3 DNA reads as TGCGCCAGCAGCCCCTCTAGCGGGAGTAAGACCCAGCACTTC. It translates to CASSPSSGSKTQHF.